The rows below give T cell receptor beta chains drawn from one sample of a study of cytomegalovirus exposure and HLA in healthy donors. The method was immunoSEQ multiplex PCR; TCRdb's version includes in-frame clones alone and lacks a portion of them. This sample has 60,000 to 70,000 clones, with approximately 78% found just once. Sequenced sample: PBMCs. The receptors originated from a man in his forties in good health and CMV-seronegative. Both conserved end residues are part of each CDR3. The order of the fields is clone size, D gene, J gene, V gene, CDR3 protein, CDR3 DNA. A D gene is named only where the DNA matches it firmly. Not all rows give a size; the values are once, few, many and, for expanded clones, a class.

clone size: NA
D gene: NA
J gene: TRBJ2-2
V gene: TRBV7-3
CDR3 protein: CASSQKNTGELFF
CDR3 DNA: TGTGCCAGCAGCCAAAAGAACACCGGGGAGCTGTTTTTT

clone size: once
D gene: NA
J gene: TRBJ2-5
V gene: TRBV7-9
CDR3 protein: CASSWGGRASRETQYF
CDR3 DNA: TGTGCCAGCAGCTGGGGGGGGCGGGCCTCCAGGGAGACCCAGTACTTC

clone size: once
D gene: NA
J gene: TRBJ1-6
V gene: TRBV7-9
CDR3 protein: CASSHGWGDSYNSPLHF
CDR3 DNA: TGTGCCAGCAGCCATGGCTGGGGGGACTCCTATAATTCACCCCTCCACTTT

clone size: NA
D gene: TRBD1
J gene: TRBJ2-7
V gene: TRBV27
CDR3 protein: CATARDRGYEQYF
CDR3 DNA: TGTGCCACCGCCCGGGACAGGGGCTACGAGCAGTACTTC

clone size: NA
D gene: TRBD2
J gene: TRBJ2-5
V gene: TRBV6-5
CDR3 protein: CASSRLAGVQETQYF
CDR3 DNA: TGTGCCAGCAGTAGACTAGCGGGGGTTCAAGAGACCCAGTACTTC

clone size: once
D gene: TRBD1
J gene: TRBJ1-5
V gene: TRBV19
CDR3 protein: CASKGGTTGGSNQPQHF
CDR3 DNA: TGTGCCAGTAAGGGAGGGACGACAGGGGGTAGCAATCAGCCCCAGCATTTT

clone size: NA
D gene: TRBD2
J gene: TRBJ2-1
V gene: TRBV2
CDR3 protein: CASSESFSGGAGEQFF
CDR3 DNA: TGTGCCAGCAGTGAAAGCTTTAGCGGGGGGGCCGGGGAGCAGTTCTTC

clone size: once
D gene: TRBD2
J gene: TRBJ2-5
V gene: TRBV7-2
CDR3 protein: CASSRRTSGQETQYF
CDR3 DNA: TGTGCCAGCAGCCGGCGGACTAGCGGGCAAGAGACCCAGTACTTC

clone size: once
D gene: NA
J gene: TRBJ2-3
V gene: TRBV10-2
CDR3 protein: CASSEGLSMTDTQYF
CDR3 DNA: TGCGCCAGCAGTGAGGGGCTCTCTATGACAGATACGCAGTATTTT

clone size: NA
D gene: TRBD1
J gene: TRBJ2-7
V gene: TRBV2
CDR3 protein: CASRAPGTGGTYEQYF
CDR3 DNA: TGTGCCAGCAGGGCGCCTGGGACAGGGGGGACCTACGAGCAGTACTTC

clone size: NA
D gene: NA
J gene: TRBJ2-1
V gene: TRBV11-3
CDR3 protein: CASSLVGDPNEQFF
CDR3 DNA: TGTGCCAGCAGCTTAGTCGGTGATCCAAATGAGCAGTTCTTC

clone size: NA
D gene: NA
J gene: TRBJ2-1
V gene: TRBV7-2
CDR3 protein: CASSLGRRRAREQFF
CDR3 DNA: TGTGCCAGCAGCTTAGGACGTAGAAGAGCGCGTGAGCAGTTCTTC

clone size: NA
D gene: NA
J gene: TRBJ2-5
V gene: TRBV13
CDR3 protein: CASSPRRGAETQYF
CDR3 DNA: TGTGCCAGCAGCCCAAGGAGGGGAGCAGAGACCCAGTACTTC

clone size: NA
D gene: TRBD1
J gene: TRBJ2-7
V gene: TRBV10-3
CDR3 protein: CAISGGTGQGEQYF
CDR3 DNA: TGTGCCATCAGTGGGGGGACAGGGCAGGGGGAGCAGTACTTC

clone size: NA
D gene: TRBD2
J gene: TRBJ2-7
V gene: TRBV6-6
CDR3 protein: CASSYPGLAASYEQYF
CDR3 DNA: TGTGCCAGCAGTTACCCGGGACTAGCGGCCTCCTACGAGCAGTACTTC

clone size: NA
D gene: TRBD1
J gene: TRBJ2-1
V gene: TRBV29-1
CDR3 protein: CSERQGTYNEQFF
CDR3 DNA: TGCAGCGAAAGACAGGGGACCTACAATGAGCAGTTCTTC